One and the same sample provided the 21 T cell receptor beta chains below, sequenced in a study of radiation and T cells in renal cell carcinoma. Libraries were prepared by immunoSEQ multiplex PCR; TCRdb keeps only in-frame clonotypes and omits some of them. This sample carries around 140,000 clones, around four fifths of them seen once, and the ten largest clones take under 30%. Documented time point: baseline pretreatment blood. Treatment in this sample: 15 Gy SBRT to primary tumor, nephrectomy 4 weeks later. The sample consisted of blood, taken from a patient whose treatment included radiotherapy and nephrectomy. These TCRs come from a woman in her fifties or sixties with renal cell carcinoma.

The rearrangement links TRBV9 to TRBJ2-7; D might be TRBD1 (8 bases). The CDR3 consists of 14 residues. Germline CDR1 is SGDLS and CDR2 is YYNGEE. The ends were cut back, 4 bases at V and 5 bases at J, with 16 bases in the middle. The CDR3 region has the DNA TGTGCCAGCAGCCCTCACAGGGGGGGCGACGAGCAGTACTTC. It encodes CASSPHRGGDEQYF.

V and J are TRBV9 and TRBJ1-2, with unresolved D. Trimming removed 3 bases from V and 4 bases from J, with 22 bases in between. Germline lookup yields CDR1 SGDLS and CDR2 YYNGEE. The CDR3 totals 17 residues. Here the CDR3 DNA reads TGTGCCAGCAGCGCATCCCAAACCCCGGGTGCGAGCTATGGCTACACCTTC. Translating it yields CASSASQTPGASYGYTF.

V and J are TRBV4-3 and TRBJ1-6; D is unresolved. Germline lookup yields CDR1 LGHNA and CDR2 YSLEER. The CDR3 is 13 amino acids. The V end lost 0 bases, the J end lost 7 bases, and 4 bases lay between the germline ends. The CDR3 reads CASSQEVNSPLHF. CDR3 DNA: TGCGCCAGCAGCCAAGAAGTGAATTCACCCCTCCACTTT.

The genes are TRBV11-3 and TRBJ2-7, with D perhaps matching TRBD2 (5 bases). The germline gives CDR1 SGHNT, CDR2 YENEEA. This CDR3 is built from 12 residues. The V end was cut by 5 bases, the J end by 6 bases, with 11 bases between. CDR3 region: CASSRDRSEQYF. DNA of the CDR3: TGTGCCAGCAGCCGGGATAGGTCCGAGCAGTACTTC.

The genes are TRBV5-1 and TRBJ2-3; D might be TRBD2 (5 bases). Germline lookup yields CDR1 SGHRS and CDR2 YFSETQ. The CDR3 length is 17 residues. V was clipped by 2 bases and J by 6 bases, with 22 bases between them. Here the CDR3 DNA reads TGCGCCAGCAGCTTTCCTCGGGATGGGCTCTCAATTGATACGCAGTATTTT. Translated: CASSFPRDGLSIDTQYF.

The gene calls are TRBV5-6 and TRBJ1-6; perhaps TRBD1 as D (6 bases). This CDR3 spans 14 amino acids. Germline V gene lookup returns CDR1 SGHDT and CDR2 YYEEEE. V gave up 2 bases and J gave up 11 bases, with 14 bases separating them. CDR3 in DNA: TGTGCCAGCAGCTTACGGACAGACAGGACACCCCTCCACTTT. Residues: CASSLRTDRTPLHF.

The chain's CDR3 is CASSLGQGAPYEQYF. Here the CDR3 DNA reads TGTGCCAGCAGCTTAGGCCAGGGGGCTCCCTACGAGCAGTACTTC. The chain is built from TRBV7-6 and TRBJ2-7; 8 nucleotides line up with TRBD1. J was trimmed by 2 bases and V by 1 base; bases with no gene match: 4. CDR1 and CDR2 from the germline V gene are SGHVS and FNYEAQ. The CDR3 covers 15 residues.

This clone has only one observation. The V call is TRBV5-1, the J call TRBJ1-1; D is unclear. V was shortened by 4 bases and J by 5 bases, with 21 bases between the two germline ends. The CDR3 covers 16 residues. The V gene's germline CDR1 is SGHRS and CDR2 YFSETQ. The CDR3 spells CASSVGIGEDRTEAFF. In nucleotides, the CDR3 is TGCGCCAGCAGCGTGGGAATCGGGGAGGATAGGACTGAAGCTTTCTTT.

The chain couples TRBV9 to TRBJ2-7; possible D gene TRBD1, 5 bases. Trimming took 0 bases from V and 10 from J, leaving 14 bases between them. Per germline, CDR1 SGDLS and CDR2 YYNGEE. This CDR3 is 13 amino acids long. This CDR3 is CASSVVAQGTQYF. The CDR3 nucleotides read TGTGCCAGCAGCGTAGTAGCCCAGGGAACACAGTACTTC.

This rearrangement joins TRBV2 to TRBJ2-7; no clear D gene. Looked up from germline, CDR1 is SNHLY and CDR2 is FYNNEI. The CDR3 covers 11 residues. V shed 1 base and J shed 3 bases, with 1 base lying between them. CDR3 in amino acids: CASSEDYEQYF. The CDR3 nucleotides are TGTGCCAGCAGTGAAGACTACGAGCAGTACTTC.

The chain recombines TRBV7-2 with TRBJ2-7; possibly TRBD1 for D (6 bases). Deletions cut 0 bases from V and 6 bases from J, with 6 bases between. The CDR3 consists of 12 residues. The V gene's germline CDR1 is SGHTA and CDR2 FQGNSA. The CDR3 spells CASSLATGEQYF. CDR3 DNA: TGTGCCAGCAGCTTAGCGACAGGCGAGCAGTACTTC.

The CDR3, as DNA: TGTGCCAGCAGTTCCCCCGGGGGGGGCACTGAAGCTTTCTTT. This sequence encodes CASSSPGGGTEAFF. The chain employs TRBV6-6 and TRBJ1-1; tentative D call: TRBD1 (5 bases). Trimming removed 4 bases from V and 4 bases from J, with 13 bases in between. CDR1 is MNHNY and CDR2 is SVGAGI in the germline V gene (reference sequence). The CDR3 extends over 14 amino acids.

The genes are TRBV10-1 and TRBJ2-3; 8 bases line up with TRBD1. Losses at the gene ends were 6 bases for V and 1 base for J; bases not matched to a gene: 0. The CDR3 extends over 13 amino acids. Per the germline V gene, CDR1 is WNHNN and CDR2 is SYGVQD (reference sequence). As DNA, the CDR3 is TGCGCCAGCAGCAGGGGGCGCACAGATACGCAGTATTTT. Translating gives CASSRGRTDTQYF.

This chain joins TRBV7-2 and TRBJ1-4, with a possible D match to TRBD1 (5 bases). This CDR3 is 14 amino acids long. Germline V CDR1 and CDR2: SGHTA, FQGNSA. With 6 bases removed from V and 6 bases from J, the gap between germline ends came to 14 bases. CDR3 loop: CASRPRAMDEKLFF. The CDR3 bases are TGTGCCAGCAGGCCCAGGGCAATGGATGAAAAACTGTTTTTT.

V gene TRBV18 combines with J gene TRBJ1-1; 8 bases map to TRBD1. Trimming cost V 3 bases and J 4 bases; bases outside gene matches: 4. The CDR3 has 14 amino acids. Germline loops: CDR1 KGHSH, CDR2 LQKENI. The CDR3 DNA sequence: TGTGCCAGCTCACCGACAGGGGTTGGCACTGAAGCTTTCTTT. This translates into CASSPTGVGTEAFF.

This clone was counted once. The rearrangement uses TRBV5-1 and TRBJ2-7; TRBD2 matches 9 bases. This CDR3 has 16 amino acids. Germline assignment: CDR1 SGHRS and CDR2 YFSETQ. Trimming removed 4 bases from V and 6 bases from J; junction bases left unmatched: 14. CDR3: CASSPKLAGGPAEQYF. The DNA of the CDR3 is TGCGCCAGCAGCCCGAAACTCGCGGGAGGGCCGGCCGAGCAGTACTTC.

The chain joins TRBV5-1 to TRBJ2-7, with D unclear. This CDR3 spans 12 amino acids. Trimming pared 0 bases from V and 6 bases from J, leaving 7 bases between. The germline gives CDR1 SGHRS, CDR2 YFSETQ. Here the CDR3 DNA reads TGCGCCAGCAGCTTGGAAGGGCCCGAGCAGTACTTC. As protein: CASSLEGPEQYF. The full variable domain, with the rest looked up from reference TRBV5-1 and TRBJ2-7, is KAGVTQTPRYLIKTRGQQVTLSCSPISGHRSVSWYQQTPGQGLQFLFEYFSETQRNKGNFPGRFSGRQFSNSRSEMNVSTLELGDSALYLCASSLEGPEQYFGPGTRLTVT.

The chain employs TRBV18 and TRBJ2-3; possible D gene TRBD2, 6 bases. In germline, CDR1 is KGHSH, CDR2 LQKENI. Trimming pared 3 bases from V and 4 bases from J, leaving 14 bases between. The CDR3 consists of 15 residues. The CDR3 protein is CASSPVAGISDTQYF. For the CDR3, the DNA is TGTGCCAGCTCACCTGTCGCGGGAATTTCAGATACGCAGTATTTT. Looking up the rest from reference TRBV18 and TRBJ2-3 gives the full variable domain: NAGVMQNPRHLVRRRGQEARLRCSPMKGHSHVYWYRQLPEEGLKFMVYLQKENIIDESGMPKERFSAEFPKEGPSILRIQQVVRGDSAAYFCASSPVAGISDTQYFGPGTRLTVL.

The chain links TRBV19 to TRBJ2-7; D is ambiguous. The CDR3 is made up of 14 amino acids. The germline V gene encodes CDR1 LNHDA and CDR2 SQIVND (reference sequence). With 6 bases removed from V and 4 bases from J, the gap between germline ends came to 16 bases. In nucleotides, the CDR3 is TGTGCCAGTAGCGCTCAAGCTGTGGAGTACGAGCAGTACTTC. This gives the protein CASSAQAVEYEQYF. The whole variable domain, filled in from reference TRBV19 and TRBJ2-7, reads DGGITQSPKYLFRKEGQNVTLSCEQNLNHDAMYWYRQDPGQGLRLIYYSQIVNDFQKGDIAEGYSVSREKKESFPLTVTSAQKNPTAFYLCASSAQAVEYEQYFGPGTRLTVT.

The rearrangement links TRBV11-3 to TRBJ2-2; 11 bases fit TRBD2. V lost 2 bases and J lost 3; bases outside the gene matches: 5. Germline V gene lookup returns CDR1 SGHNT and CDR2 YENEEA. CDR3 length: 17 amino acids. CDR3 in amino acids: CASSLTGLAVHTGELFF. As DNA, the CDR3 is TGTGCCAGCAGCTTAACGGGACTAGCGGTTCACACCGGGGAGCTGTTTTTT.

The chain links TRBV7-2 to TRBJ2-7; D may be TRBD2 (6 bases). In germline, CDR1 is SGHTA, CDR2 FQGNSA. The V end was cut by 5 bases, the J end by 7 bases, with 18 bases between. This CDR3 comprises 14 residues. The CDR3 is CASSQRRDAGEQYF. The CDR3 DNA sequence: TGTGCCAGCAGCCAAAGGCGGGATGCGGGGGAGCAGTACTTC.